This T cell receptor (beta chain) is drawn from a study of cytomegalovirus exposure and HLA in healthy donors. Study-wide results and caveats: Later analysis suggested links between common viral pathogens and several top significant clusters. In a later analysis, HLA-associated beta chains showed higher expansion and lower generation probabilities than comparable chains. It is likely that the observed cluster of highly shared sequence variants was a sequencing artifact.

Concerning this clone itself: Its antigen remains unidentified.

Use of 60 Vbeta and 13 Jbeta primers characterized the PCR. Libraries were prepared by immunoSEQ multiplex PCR; TCRdb keeps only in-frame clonotypes and omits some of them. The sample table includes under 60,000 clones. Nominal health characterized the donors when sampled, though unrecorded immune exposures were likely. V lost 3 bases, J lost 4 bases, and 3 bases stayed unmatched. This CDR3 has 14 residues. Germline V gene data show CDR1 as SGHDT and CDR2 as YYEEEE. The receptor was isolated from a woman aged 25 to 39 in good health and CMV-seropositive. This chain links TRBV5-6 with TRBJ2-5, with 10 bases lining up with TRBD1. The specimen was PBMCs. The CDR3 DNA sequence: TGTGCCAGCAGCTCCCGGACAGGGGGAGAGACCCAGTACTTC. It specifies CASSSRTGGETQYF. Combining the CDR3 with reference TRBV5-6 and TRBJ2-5 gives the whole variable domain DAGVTQSPTHLIKTRGQQVTLRCSPKSGHDTVSWYQQALGQGPQFIFQYYEEEERQRGNFPDRFSGHQFPNYSSELNVNALLLGDSALYLCASSSRTGGETQYFGPGTRLLVL.